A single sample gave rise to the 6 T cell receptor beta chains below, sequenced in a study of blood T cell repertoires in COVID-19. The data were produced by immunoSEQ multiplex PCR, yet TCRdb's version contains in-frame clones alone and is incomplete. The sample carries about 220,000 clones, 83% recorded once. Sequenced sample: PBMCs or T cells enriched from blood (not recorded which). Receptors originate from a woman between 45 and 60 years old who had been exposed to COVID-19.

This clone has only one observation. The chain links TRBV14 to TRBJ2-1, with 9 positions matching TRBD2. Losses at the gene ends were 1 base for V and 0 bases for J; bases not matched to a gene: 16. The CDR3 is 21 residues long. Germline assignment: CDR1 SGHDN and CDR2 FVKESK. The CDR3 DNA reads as TGTGCCAGCAGCCAAGGCCACCTAGCGGGGACCTATGGCAGCTCCTACAATGAGCAGTTCTTC. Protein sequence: CASSQGHLAGTYGSSYNEQFF.

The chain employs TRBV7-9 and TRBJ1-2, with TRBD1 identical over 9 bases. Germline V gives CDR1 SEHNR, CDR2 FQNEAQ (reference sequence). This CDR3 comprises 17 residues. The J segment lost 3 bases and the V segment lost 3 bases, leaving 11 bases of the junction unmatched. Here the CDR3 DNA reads TGTGCCAGCAGCTTTATAACTGGGACAGGGAGTCACTATGGCTACACCTTC. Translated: CASSFITGTGSHYGYTF.

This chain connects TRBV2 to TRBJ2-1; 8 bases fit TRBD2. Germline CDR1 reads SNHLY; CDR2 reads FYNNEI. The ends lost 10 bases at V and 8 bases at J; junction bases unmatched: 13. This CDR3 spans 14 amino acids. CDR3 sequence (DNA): TGTGCCACCCGGGGACTAGAGGATATCGATGAGCAGTTCTTC. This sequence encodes CATRGLEDIDEQFF. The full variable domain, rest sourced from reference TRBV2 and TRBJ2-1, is EPEVTQTPSHQVTQMGQEVILRCVPISNHLYFYWYRQILGQKVEFLVSFYNNEISEKSEIFDDQFSVERPDGSNFTLKIRSTKLEDSAMYFCATRGLEDIDEQFFGPGTRLTVL.

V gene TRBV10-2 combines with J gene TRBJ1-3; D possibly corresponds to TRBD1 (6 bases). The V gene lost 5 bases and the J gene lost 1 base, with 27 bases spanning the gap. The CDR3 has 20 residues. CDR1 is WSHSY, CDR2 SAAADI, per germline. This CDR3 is CASSPSTAGVLSISGNTIYF. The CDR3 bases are TGCGCCAGCAGTCCCTCAACAGCAGGGGTCTTAAGTATTTCTGGAAACACCATATATTTT.

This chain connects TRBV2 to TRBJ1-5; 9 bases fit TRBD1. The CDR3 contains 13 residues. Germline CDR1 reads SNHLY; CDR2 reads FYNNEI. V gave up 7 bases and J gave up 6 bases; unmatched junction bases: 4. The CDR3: CASKGQGRQPQHF. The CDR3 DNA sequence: TGTGCCAGCAAGGGACAGGGACGTCAGCCCCAGCATTTT.

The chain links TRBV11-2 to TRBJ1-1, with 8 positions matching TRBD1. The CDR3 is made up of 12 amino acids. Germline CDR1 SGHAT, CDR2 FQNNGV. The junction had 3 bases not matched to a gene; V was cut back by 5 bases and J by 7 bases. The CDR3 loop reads CASSRQGIEAFF. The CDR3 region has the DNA TGTGCCAGCAGCCGACAGGGGATTGAAGCTTTCTTT.